This TCR beta chain emerged from a study of cytomegalovirus exposure and HLA in healthy donors (TCRdb year 2017). Regarding the research as a whole: An earlier analysis of roughly 500 of the donors reported 276 Gb of sequence data and about 120 million unique TCR beta sequences obtained from about 179 million T cells. Rather than using new phenotypic data, the later analysis identified candidate immune exposures from TCR beta sequences and from how often those sequences occurred across donors. The study used immunosequencing to profile the T cell repertoires of approximately 640 subjects and linked those repertoires to cytomegalovirus serostatus. Of the roughly 410 genotyped donors, 80% to 90% were placed in the genetic ancestry cluster associated with self-reported Caucasian donors. Along with the approximately 620-subject first cohort, a separate validation cohort of over a hundred different subjects was used. To decide whether each TCR beta V gene segment behaved as functional or pseudogenic, an earlier analysis of fewer than 750 of the donors relied on high-throughput TCR beta sequencing. Approximately 300 gigabases of sequencing data and around 85 million unique TCR sequences made up an early release that covered under 750 HLA-typed donors. Among 300 to 500 genotyped donors of the cohort, an average of around 250,000 unique TCR beta nucleotide sequences was sequenced per donor, of which roughly 17% were non-productive. Typing coverage differed by locus: A, B, C, DRB1 and DQB1 were typed in about 620-640 donors, DQA1 in 500 to 550, DPA1 in over 600, and DPB1 in 400 to 480. The study aimed to test whether signatures of past pathogen exposure could be identified by cataloging public T cell receptors. Roughly five DR-DQ haplotypes were treated as single units for association and clustering because of strong linkage in the cohort. To predict cytomegalovirus infection status, the study brought together high-throughput TCR immunosequencing, statistical association of individual TCRs with disease status, and machine learning. HLA typing covered class I and class II loci at four-digit resolution. All discovery cohort repertoires had been generated using a single sequencing platform. A later genetic analysis used genome-wide SNP genotypes for about 65% of the roughly 670 donors, treating that subset as a discovery cohort. Donor age, sex, ethnicity and CMV serostatus were collected together with the repertoire data. To study patterns of TCR occurrence, a later analysis re-analyzed previously published TCR beta repertoires from several hundred donors and added high-resolution HLA genotyping. Beyond this particular receptor, the publication reports: While some public TCRs were present in many individuals, most TCR sequences turned up only very rarely across donors. When HLA alleles, especially DR and DQ, strongly co-occurred, TCR associations were difficult to assign to individual alleles. Most CMV-associated TCR beta chains appeared to be HLA-restricted in a later analysis, and the HLA associations seemed to be driven largely by CMV exposure. A later analysis found that HLA-associated TCR beta chains were more clonally expanded and had lower generation probabilities than equally common non-associated chains. In a later genetic analysis, a missense DCLRE1C variant was associated with V-gene and J-gene trimming of TCR beta chains, and the association was replicated in an independent cohort. In vitro tests confirmed that a few of the cytomegalovirus-associated TCR beta chains recognize cytomegalovirus antigens. Because counts were too low, 15 to 20 rarely observed V segments, including chromosome 9 orphons, were excluded from the earlier analysis of some 540 of the donors. HLA typing was unavailable for some donors at each locus, so association tests used only the typed subset. A later analysis associated roughly 17,000 TCR beta sequences with specific HLA alleles at a false discovery rate of 0.05. A later analysis found that TCR association rates varied across HLA loci, with DRB1 alleles showing the most associated TCRs and HLA-C alleles the fewest. Linkage disequilibrium might explain the correlated functional status among segregating V segments, but an unknown experimental factor could not be excluded. The classifier was reported to diagnose cytomegalovirus status with high specificity and sensitivity in both the original cohort and the validation cohort. Broadly in line with IMGT annotations, most TCR beta V segments showed up in productive rearrangements about 90% or about 30% of the time in an earlier analysis of several hundred of the donors. Only TCR beta chains were sequenced in this cohort, and the absence of alpha or paired-chain data limited detectable features. The sequencing pipeline was judged likely to have produced a cluster of highly shared sequence variants as a technical artifact. A further reported finding was that TCR beta sequences accurately predicted the HLA-A and HLA-B alleles for most subjects in the first cohort. The authors suggested that the approach could potentially be extended to other disease states and immunological phenotypes. Presence/absence analyses assumed roughly uniform sequencing depth across donors, an assumption that may not hold. A total of around 150 TCR beta chains were listed by the study as associated with cytomegalovirus. Some IMGT-functional V segments, including TRBV6-2 and TRBV6-3, could not be told apart with the 87-base-pair reads, so those segments were excluded. Several of the top co-occurrence clusters appeared to be linked to parvovirus B19, influenza, CMV and Epstein-Barr virus, according to a later analysis. For the cohort, immune exposure information was limited to CMV serostatus. A later genetic analysis reported fewer N-insertions in productive TCRs among donors in an Asian-associated ancestry cluster than the approximately 700-donor mean.

The library came from the immunoSEQ multiplex PCR assay. For the multiplex PCR, a mixture combining 60 forward primers for TCR Vbeta segments and 13 reverse primers for TCR Jbeta segments was used. The CDR3 region of rearranged TCR beta genes was amplified from genomic DNA with a multiplex PCR assay. The Illumina HiSeq System was used to sequence the amplified TCR beta libraries as 87-base-pair reads. The study's own analysis went as follows. A later analysis tallied 75 million to 95 million unique TCR beta chains across the roughly 610 repertoires, and about 12 million of those chains were shared by two or more donors. To remove PCR and sequencing errors, raw reads were error-corrected and collapsed into unique sequences using a nearest-neighbor algorithm that merged closely related sequences. Alignment of CDR3 sequences to IMGT reference sequences was used to assign V, D and J gene segments. For a sequence to be retained, a match of at least six nucleotides was required to both a V gene segment and a J gene segment. Rearrangements were called productive when the CDR3 lacked stop codons and stayed in frame with V and J; all others were non-productive. CDR3 was defined by IMGT convention, running from the second conserved V-encoded cysteine to the conserved J-encoded phenylalanine. The earlier analysis of roughly 590 of the donors excluded sequences that lacked an unambiguous match to a single V gene segment. In an earlier analysis of approximately 610 of the donors, V segments were called functional above 56.7% productive rearrangements and were called segregating when the between-donor standard deviation exceeded 5%. A statistical classification framework was built for diagnosing cytomegalovirus status from the catalog of TCR beta chain sequences. A later analysis assigned V and J genes by comparing TCR nucleotide sequences with IMGT/GENE-DB human TR gene sequences. A later analysis assigned CDR3 sequences and most-parsimonious VDJ recombination scenarios with the TCRdist pipeline. A later analysis defined each TCR beta chain by its CDR3 amino acid sequence plus V-gene family, and excluded reads lacking a unique V-gene family. As a way to deal with suspected cross-contamination and a sequencing artifact, a later analysis dropped more than 500 nucleotide sequences that were highly shared and had low generation probability. For each public chain, a later analysis derived a clonal expansion index from normalized ranks of inferred template counts within each repertoire. In a later analysis, generation probabilities were computed with a VDJ recombination model fitted to out-of-frame rearrangements, and the resulting probabilities were checked against IGoR. In a later analysis, TCR-TCR, TCR-HLA and TCR-CMV co-occurrence was scored with hypergeometric tests, and a repertoire-size bias correction was applied to TCR pairs. False discovery rates were estimated in a later analysis by permuting HLA or CMV assignments 20 times. In a later analysis, co-occurring TCRs were grouped using DBSCAN, and TCRdist sequence similarity was added for clustering within HLA-allele-positive subsets. Co-occurrence clustering excluded repertoires with fewer than 30,000 or more than 120,000 public chains, plus five with anomalous nucleotide sharing. TCRdb re-hosts the immuneACCESS table, in-frame sequences only. Its copies lack some clones; in the studies checked, an unresolved V gene accounts for under half of them, and the cause for the rest is not known. From that table come the V and J calls and clone size; the DNA was used to work out D and trimming. This sample gives approximately 110,000 clones in total; roughly two thirds of them show up just once. The top ten clonotypes cover about 7.7% of the sample.

Regarding this clone: Its antigen specificity is not known. No base qualities exist here, and no much larger clone lies one base off it.

The cohort consisted of some 730 healthy bone marrow donors. At the time of sampling, every cohort member was nominally healthy, though immune exposures that went unrecorded were likely present. The donor was CMV seropositive and belonged to the group of 250 to 300 seropositive cohort members. Every donor gave a peripheral blood sample, and the peripheral blood mononuclear cells from that sample were used for TCR beta sequencing. Genomic DNA extraction from the blood cell samples was performed with the Qiagen DNeasy Blood Extraction Kit. Germline trimming amounts to 4 bases on V and 0 bases on J, with 6 as the count of junction bases outside the gene matches. CDR1 is given as MNHEY and CDR2 as SMNVEV, both from the germline V gene (reference sequence). The CDR3 sequence holds 15 residues, the cysteine and phenylalanine included. Only CDR3 DNA remains: 45 bases, in frame from the first base.

The source material was PBMCs. The origin of this receptor is a man aged 18 to 29 in good health and CMV-seropositive. This chain is built from TRBV27 and TRBJ2-7; 7 bases in between match TRBD1. The CDR3 reads CASSYRGLSSYEQYF. The DNA reads as follows: TGTGCCAGCAGTTACAGGGGCTTGAGCTCCTACGAGCAGTACTTC.